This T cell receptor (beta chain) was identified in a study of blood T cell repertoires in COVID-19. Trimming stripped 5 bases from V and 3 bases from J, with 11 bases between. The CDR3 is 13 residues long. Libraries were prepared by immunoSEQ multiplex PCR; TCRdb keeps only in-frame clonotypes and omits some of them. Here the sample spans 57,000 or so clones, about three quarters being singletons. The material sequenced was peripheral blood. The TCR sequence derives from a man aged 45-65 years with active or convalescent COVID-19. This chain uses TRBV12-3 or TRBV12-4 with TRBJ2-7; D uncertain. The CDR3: CASSRGWIYEQYF. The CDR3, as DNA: TGTGCCAGCAGTCGCGGCTGGATCTACGAGCAGTACTTC.